The present T cell receptor (beta chain) was sequenced within a study of tumor and adjacent non-tumor tissue in lung cancer. At the level of the study: Histology: about a dozen adenocarcinoma, a couple of squamous cell carcinoma, 1 small cell lung cancer.

The library came from three nested PCR rounds adapted from ARM-PCR protocols. Via MiXCR, TCRdb re-called the multiplex PCR reads, giving one row per CDR3 protein. The table lists about 75,000 distinct CDR3 sequences, under 85% of them singletons, with 10% to 15% in the top ten. This clonotype was seen just once. As yet, its antigen is unknown. RNA was extracted from bulk tissue without any cell sorting. General observations from the study: Higher tumor TCR diversity was associated with shorter survival. TCR diversity was significantly greater in tumor than normal lung tissue.

This CDR3 spans 14 amino acids. Germline V gene data show CDR1 as DFQATT and CDR2 as SNEGSKA (reference sequence). Trimming stripped 3 bases from V and 7 bases from J, with 16 bases between. The TCR sequence derives from a woman in her forties or fifties with non-small cell lung cancer. Sample: lung tumor tissue. V usage is TRBV20-1 and J usage is TRBJ2-1; maybe TRBD2 (6 bases). The CDR3 spells CSARESSVSNEQFF. The DNA for the CDR3 is TGCAGTGCTAGGGAGTCTAGCGTGAGTAATGAGCAGTTCTTC.